Listed here are 5 T cell receptor beta chains from one sample, sequenced in a study of T cell responses to AZD1222 COVID-19 vaccine. Libraries were prepared by immunoSEQ multiplex PCR; TCRdb keeps only in-frame clonotypes and omits some of them. The profile shows 95,000 to 100,000 clones, 70% to 85% of them singletons. This specimen consisted of peripheral blood, obtained 28 days after the second AZD1222 dose. The receptor set was obtained from an adult who received the AZD1222 COVID-19 vaccine.

This clone was counted a few times. The V call is TRBV19, the J call TRBJ2-7; 7 bases fit TRBD2. The V gene end was trimmed by 5 bases and the J gene end by 2 bases; junction bases not matched to a gene: 12. This CDR3 contains 16 residues. CDR1 is LNHDA, CDR2 SQIVND, per germline (reference sequence). The CDR3 reads CASSSPGSGRTYEQYF. CDR3 in DNA: TGTGCCAGTAGTTCCCCGGGTAGCGGGCGTACCTACGAGCAGTACTTC.

V usage is TRBV19 and J usage is TRBJ2-7; possible D gene TRBD2, 5 bases. The V and J ends lost 5 bases and 3 bases respectively, with 20 bases between them. Germline lookup yields CDR1 LNHDA and CDR2 SQIVND (reference sequence). This CDR3 has 16 amino acids. Here the CDR3 DNA reads TGTGCCAGTAGTCTCCTACCGAGGGTTCCTTTCTACGAGCAGTACTTC. Amino acid sequence: CASSLLPRVPFYEQYF.

The genes are TRBV29-1 and TRBJ1-3; D is ambiguous. The germline CDR1 and CDR2 sequences are SQVTM and ANQGSEA. The CDR3 extends over 11 amino acids. The CDR3 DNA reads TGCAGTGGACGAAGTGGAAACACCATATATTTT. This gives the protein CSGRSGNTIYF.

The V and J genes are TRBV5-5 and TRBJ1-6, with D possibly TRBD1 on 5 matching bases. The ends were cut back, 0 bases at V and 9 bases at J, with 13 bases in the middle. CDR1 is SGHKS, CDR2 YYEKEE, per germline (reference sequence). The CDR3 consists of 15 residues. This chain's CDR3 is CASSLGGIGGSPLHF. CDR3 nucleotide sequence: TGTGCCAGCAGCTTGGGAGGGATCGGGGGTTCACCCCTCCACTTT.

The V and J genes are TRBV7-3 and TRBJ2-4; a possible D gene is TRBD2 (6 bases). The CDR3 spans 16 residues. Germline loops: CDR1 SGHTA, CDR2 FQGTGA. The V end lost 3 bases, the J end lost 6 bases, and 18 bases lay between the germline ends. The CDR3 DNA is TGTGCCAGCAGCTTTTCCGGGAGTGGTAATAGAAACATTCAGTACTTC. Translated, it gives CASSFSGSGNRNIQYF.